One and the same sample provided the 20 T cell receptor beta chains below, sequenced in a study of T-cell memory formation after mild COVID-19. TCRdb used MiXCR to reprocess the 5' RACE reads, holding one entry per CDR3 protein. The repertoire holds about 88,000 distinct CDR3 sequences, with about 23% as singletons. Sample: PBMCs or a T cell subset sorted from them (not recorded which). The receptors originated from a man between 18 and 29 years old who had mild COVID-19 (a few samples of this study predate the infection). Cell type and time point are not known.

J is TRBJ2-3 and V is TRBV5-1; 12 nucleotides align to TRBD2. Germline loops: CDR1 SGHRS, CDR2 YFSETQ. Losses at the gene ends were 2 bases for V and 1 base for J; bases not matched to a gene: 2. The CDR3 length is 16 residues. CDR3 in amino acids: CASSFRLAGGTDTQYF. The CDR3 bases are TGCGCCAGCAGCTTCAGACTAGCGGGGGGCACAGATACGCAGTATTTT.

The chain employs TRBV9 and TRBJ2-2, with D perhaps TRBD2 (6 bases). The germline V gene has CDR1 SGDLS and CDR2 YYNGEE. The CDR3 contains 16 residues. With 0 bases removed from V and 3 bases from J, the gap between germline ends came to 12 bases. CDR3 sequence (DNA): TGTGCCAGCAGCGTAGATTATGAGCGGGACACCGGGGAGCTGTTTTTT. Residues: CASSVDYERDTGELFF.

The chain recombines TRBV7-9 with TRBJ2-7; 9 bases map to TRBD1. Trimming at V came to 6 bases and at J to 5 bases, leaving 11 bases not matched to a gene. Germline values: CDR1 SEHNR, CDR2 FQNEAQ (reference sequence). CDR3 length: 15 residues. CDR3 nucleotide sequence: TGTGCCAGCAGGGATGCCGGGACAGGGTCCCACGAGCAGTACTTC. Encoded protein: CASRDAGTGSHEQYF. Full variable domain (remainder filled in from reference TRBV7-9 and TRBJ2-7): DTGVSQNPRHKITKRGQNVTFRCDPISEHNRLYWYRQTLGQGPEFLTYFQNEAQLEKSRLLSDRFSAERPKGSFSTLEIQRTEQGDSAMYLCASRDAGTGSHEQYFGPGTRLTVT.

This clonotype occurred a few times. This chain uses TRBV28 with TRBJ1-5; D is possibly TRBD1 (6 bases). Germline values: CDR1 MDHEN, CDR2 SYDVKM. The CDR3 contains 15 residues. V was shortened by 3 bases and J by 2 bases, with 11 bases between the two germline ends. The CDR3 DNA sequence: TGTGCCAGCAGTTTTTCTGCAGGGGGCAATCAGCCCCAGCATTTT. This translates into CASSFSAGGNQPQHF.

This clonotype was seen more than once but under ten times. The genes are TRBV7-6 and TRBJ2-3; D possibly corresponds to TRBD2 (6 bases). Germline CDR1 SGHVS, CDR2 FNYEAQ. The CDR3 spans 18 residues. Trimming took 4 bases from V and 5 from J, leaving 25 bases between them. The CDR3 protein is CASSSAVGGAHTGDTQYF. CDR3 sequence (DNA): TGTGCCAGCAGCTCAGCCGTTGGCGGGGCCCATACAGGAGATACGCAGTATTTT.

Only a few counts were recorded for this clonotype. The CDR3 here is CASSYVGSGELFF. The CDR3, as DNA: TGTGCCAGCAGTTACGTGGGCTCCGGGGAGCTGTTTTTT. The rearrangement joins TRBV6-5 to TRBJ2-2, with D uncertain. This CDR3 contains 13 residues. CDR1 is MNHEY and CDR2 is SVGAGI in the germline V gene. Trimming cost V 2 bases and J 6 bases, with 7 bases left between them.

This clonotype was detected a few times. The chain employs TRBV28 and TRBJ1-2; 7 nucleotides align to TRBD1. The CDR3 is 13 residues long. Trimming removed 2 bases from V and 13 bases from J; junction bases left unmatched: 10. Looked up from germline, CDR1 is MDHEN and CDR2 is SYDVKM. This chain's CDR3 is CASSLVVGDSSTF. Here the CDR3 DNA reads TGTGCCAGCAGTTTAGTTGTCGGGGACAGTTCCACCTTC.

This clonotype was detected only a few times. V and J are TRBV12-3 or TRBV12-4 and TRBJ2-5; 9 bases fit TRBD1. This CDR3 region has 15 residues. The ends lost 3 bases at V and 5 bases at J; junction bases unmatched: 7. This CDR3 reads CASSLAQGAGETQYF. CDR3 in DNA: TGTGCCAGCAGTTTGGCACAGGGGGCTGGGGAGACCCAGTACTTC.

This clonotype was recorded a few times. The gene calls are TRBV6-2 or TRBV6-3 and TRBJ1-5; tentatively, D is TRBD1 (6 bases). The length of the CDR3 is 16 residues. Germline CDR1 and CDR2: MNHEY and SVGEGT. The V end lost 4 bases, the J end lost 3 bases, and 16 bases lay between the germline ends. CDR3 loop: CASSSVGQQINQPQHF. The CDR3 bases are TGTGCCAGCAGTTCCGTAGGACAGCAGATCAATCAGCCCCAGCATTTT.

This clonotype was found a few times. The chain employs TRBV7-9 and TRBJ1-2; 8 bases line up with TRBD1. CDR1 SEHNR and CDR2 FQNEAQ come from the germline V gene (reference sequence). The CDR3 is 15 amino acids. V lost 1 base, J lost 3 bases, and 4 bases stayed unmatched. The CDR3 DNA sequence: TGTGCCAGCAGCTTAGAGACAGGGGTCGACTATGGCTACACCTTC. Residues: CASSLETGVDYGYTF.

CDR3 loop: CASSYTALMNTEAFF. The CDR3 DNA reads TGTGCCAGCAGTTATACGGCTTTAATGAACACTGAAGCTTTCTTT. The chain links TRBV27 to TRBJ1-1, with D hard to call. The CDR3 contains 15 residues. Germline V gives CDR1 MNHEY, CDR2 SMNVEV (reference sequence). V lost 4 bases and J 0 bases, leaving 12 bases between the germline ends.

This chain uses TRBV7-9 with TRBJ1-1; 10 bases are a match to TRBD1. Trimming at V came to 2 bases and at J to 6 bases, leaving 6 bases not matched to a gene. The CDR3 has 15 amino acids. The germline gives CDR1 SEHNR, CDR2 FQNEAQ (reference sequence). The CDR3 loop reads CASSLPTGTGAEAFF. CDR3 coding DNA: TGTGCCAGCAGCTTACCAACCGGGACAGGGGCTGAAGCTTTCTTT.

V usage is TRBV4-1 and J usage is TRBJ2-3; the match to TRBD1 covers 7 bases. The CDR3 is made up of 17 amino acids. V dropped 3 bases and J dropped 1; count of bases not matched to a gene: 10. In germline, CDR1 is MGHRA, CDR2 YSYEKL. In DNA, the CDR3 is TGCGCCAGCAGCCAGACAACAGGGGTTTTCGGCACAGATACGCAGTATTTT. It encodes CASSQTTGVFGTDTQYF.

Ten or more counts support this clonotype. CDR3 sequence (DNA): TGTGCCAGCAGCTTTGCCACTGAAGCTTTCTTT. Translating it yields CASSFATEAFF. The chain combines TRBV12-1 with TRBJ1-1. TRBV12-1 is listed as a pseudogene. This CDR3 has 11 amino acids.

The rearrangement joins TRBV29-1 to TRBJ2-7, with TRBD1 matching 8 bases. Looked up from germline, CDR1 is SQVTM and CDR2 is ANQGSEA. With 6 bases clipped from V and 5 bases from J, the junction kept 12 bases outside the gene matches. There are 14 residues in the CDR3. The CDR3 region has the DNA TGCAGCGTAGAACTTGGACAGGGCGGCAACGAGCAGTACTTC. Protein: CSVELGQGGNEQYF.

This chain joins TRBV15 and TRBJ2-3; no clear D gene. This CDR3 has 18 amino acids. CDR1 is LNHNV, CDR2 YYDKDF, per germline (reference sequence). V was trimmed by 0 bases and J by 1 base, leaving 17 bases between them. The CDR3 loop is CATSRDLYSVGRTDTQYF. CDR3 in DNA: TGTGCCACCAGCAGAGATCTCTATAGTGTGGGCCGCACAGATACGCAGTATTTT.

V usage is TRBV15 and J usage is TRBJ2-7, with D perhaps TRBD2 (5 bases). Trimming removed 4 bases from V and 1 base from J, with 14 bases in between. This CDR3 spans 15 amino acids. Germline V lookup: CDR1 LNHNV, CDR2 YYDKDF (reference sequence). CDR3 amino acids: CATSKPPRGSYEQYF. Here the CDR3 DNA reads TGTGCCACCAGCAAACCTCCGAGAGGGTCCTACGAGCAGTACTTC.

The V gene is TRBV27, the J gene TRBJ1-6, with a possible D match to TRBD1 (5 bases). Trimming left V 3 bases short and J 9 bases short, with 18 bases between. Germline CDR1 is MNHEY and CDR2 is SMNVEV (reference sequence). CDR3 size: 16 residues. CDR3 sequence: CASSLSFTRAGSPLHF. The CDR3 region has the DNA TGTGCCAGCAGTTTGTCATTCACCAGGGCGGGTTCACCCCTCCACTTT.

The CDR3 sequence: CASSVGGPRTDTQYF. The CDR3 DNA follows: TGTGCCAGCAGCGTAGGAGGTCCACGCACAGATACGCAGTATTTT. The V and J genes are TRBV9 and TRBJ2-3; unclear D gene. The CDR3 is made up of 15 amino acids. CDR1 SGDLS and CDR2 YYNGEE come from the germline V gene. Trimming shortened V by 0 bases and J by 1 base, and 9 bases separated the two germline ends.

The CDR3, as DNA: TGTGCCAGCAGCGCGTGGGGGGAGACCCAGTACTTC. It is translated as CASSAWGETQYF. The chain has TRBV6-5 and TRBJ2-5; D may correspond to TRBD1 or TRBD2 (5 bases each). This CDR3 comprises 12 residues. Germline lookup yields CDR1 MNHEY and CDR2 SVGAGI. Trimming cost V 6 bases and J 5 bases, with 10 bases left between them.